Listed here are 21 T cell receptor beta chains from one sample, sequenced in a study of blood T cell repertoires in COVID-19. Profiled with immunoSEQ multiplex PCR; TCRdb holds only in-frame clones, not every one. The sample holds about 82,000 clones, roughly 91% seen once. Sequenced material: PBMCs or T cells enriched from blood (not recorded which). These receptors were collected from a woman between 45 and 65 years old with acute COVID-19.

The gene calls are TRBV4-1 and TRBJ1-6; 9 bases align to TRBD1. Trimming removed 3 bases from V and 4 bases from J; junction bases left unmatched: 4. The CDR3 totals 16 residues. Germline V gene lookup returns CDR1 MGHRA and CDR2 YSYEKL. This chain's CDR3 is CASSQQQGAYNSPLHF. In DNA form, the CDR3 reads TGCGCCAGCAGCCAGCAACAGGGGGCGTATAATTCACCCCTCCACTTT.

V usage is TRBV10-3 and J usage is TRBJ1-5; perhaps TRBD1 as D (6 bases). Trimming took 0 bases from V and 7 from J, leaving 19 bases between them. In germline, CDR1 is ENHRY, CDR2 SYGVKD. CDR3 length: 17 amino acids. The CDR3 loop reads CAISESNQGSGGQPQHF. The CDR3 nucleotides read TGTGCCATCAGTGAGTCGAACCAGGGGAGCGGCGGGCAGCCCCAGCATTTT.

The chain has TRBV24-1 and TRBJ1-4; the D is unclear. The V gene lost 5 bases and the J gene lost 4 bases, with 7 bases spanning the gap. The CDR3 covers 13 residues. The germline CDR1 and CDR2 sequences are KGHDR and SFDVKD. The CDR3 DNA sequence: TGTGCCACCAGTGCGGGGAATAATGAAAAACTGTTTTTT. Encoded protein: CATSAGNNEKLFF.

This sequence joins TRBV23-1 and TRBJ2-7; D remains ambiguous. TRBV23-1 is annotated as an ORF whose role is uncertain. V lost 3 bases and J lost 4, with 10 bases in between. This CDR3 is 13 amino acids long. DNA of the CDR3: TGCGCCAGCAGTCACTATAACCTTTACGAGCAGTACTTC. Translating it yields CASSHYNLYEQYF.

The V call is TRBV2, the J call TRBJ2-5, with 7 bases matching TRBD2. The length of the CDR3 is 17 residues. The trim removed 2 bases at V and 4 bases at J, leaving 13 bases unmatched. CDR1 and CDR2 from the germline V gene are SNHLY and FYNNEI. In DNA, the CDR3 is TGTGCCAGCAGTGAAATATTGAGGGCGGGAGTAGGAGAGACCCAGTACTTC. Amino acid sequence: CASSEILRAGVGETQYF.

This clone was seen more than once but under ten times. DNA of the CDR3: TGTGCCAGCAGCTTACAGTGGGGACAGGCCTATGGCTACACCTTC. This sequence encodes CASSLQWGQAYGYTF. V and J are TRBV7-2 and TRBJ1-2; 8 bases align to TRBD1. V shed 2 bases and J 4 bases; nucleotides not matched to a gene: 6. The CDR3 contains 15 residues. Per germline, CDR1 SGHTA and CDR2 FQGNSA.

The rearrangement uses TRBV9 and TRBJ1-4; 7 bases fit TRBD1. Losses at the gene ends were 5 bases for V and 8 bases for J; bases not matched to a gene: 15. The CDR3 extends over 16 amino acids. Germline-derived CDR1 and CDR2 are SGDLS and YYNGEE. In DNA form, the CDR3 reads TGTGCCAGCAGTTCTCATCCCGATAGGGGGCAGGAAAAACTGTTTTTT. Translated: CASSSHPDRGQEKLFF. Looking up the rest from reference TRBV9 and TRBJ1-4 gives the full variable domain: DSGVTQTPKHLITATGQRVTLRCSPRSGDLSVYWYQQSLDQGLQFLIQYYNGEERAKGNILERFSAQQFPDLHSELNLSSLELGDSALYFCASSSHPDRGQEKLFFGSGTQLSVL.

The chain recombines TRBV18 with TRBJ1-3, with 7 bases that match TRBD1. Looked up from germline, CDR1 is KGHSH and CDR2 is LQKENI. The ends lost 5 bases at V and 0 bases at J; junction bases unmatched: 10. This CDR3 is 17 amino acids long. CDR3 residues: CASSSIGQVDSGNTIYF. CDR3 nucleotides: TGTGCCAGCTCATCAATCGGACAGGTAGACTCTGGAAACACCATATATTTT.

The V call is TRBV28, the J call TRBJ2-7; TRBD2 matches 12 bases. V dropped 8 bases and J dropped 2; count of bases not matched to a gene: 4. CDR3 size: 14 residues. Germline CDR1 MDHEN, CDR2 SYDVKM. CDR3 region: CASGASGRAYEQYF. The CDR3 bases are TGTGCCAGCGGCGCTAGCGGGAGGGCCTACGAGCAGTACTTC.

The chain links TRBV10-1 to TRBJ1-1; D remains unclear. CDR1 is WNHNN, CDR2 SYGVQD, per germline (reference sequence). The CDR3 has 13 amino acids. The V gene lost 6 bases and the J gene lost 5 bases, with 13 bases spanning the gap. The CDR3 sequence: CASRRAPGTEAFF. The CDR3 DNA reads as TGCGCCAGCAGGAGGGCCCCGGGAACTGAAGCTTTCTTT.

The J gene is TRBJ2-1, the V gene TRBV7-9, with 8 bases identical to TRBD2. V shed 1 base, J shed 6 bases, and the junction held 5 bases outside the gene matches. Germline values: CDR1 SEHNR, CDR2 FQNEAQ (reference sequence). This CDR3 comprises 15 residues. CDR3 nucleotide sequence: TGTGCCAGCAGCTTAGTCGCGGGAGGCGTCAATGAGCAGTTCTTC. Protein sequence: CASSLVAGGVNEQFF.

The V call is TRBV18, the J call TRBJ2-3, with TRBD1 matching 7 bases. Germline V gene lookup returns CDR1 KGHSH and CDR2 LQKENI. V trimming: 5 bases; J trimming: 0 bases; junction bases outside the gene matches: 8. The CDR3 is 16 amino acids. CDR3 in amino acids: CASSSGQFTSTDTQYF. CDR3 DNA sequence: TGTGCCAGCTCATCGGGACAGTTCACTAGCACAGATACGCAGTATTTT.

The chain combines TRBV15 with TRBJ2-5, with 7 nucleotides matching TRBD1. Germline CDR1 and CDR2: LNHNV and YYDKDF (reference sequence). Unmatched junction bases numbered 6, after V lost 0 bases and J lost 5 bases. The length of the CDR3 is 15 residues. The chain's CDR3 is CATSREAYRGETQYF. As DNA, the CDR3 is TGTGCCACCAGCAGAGAGGCCTACAGGGGTGAGACCCAGTACTTC. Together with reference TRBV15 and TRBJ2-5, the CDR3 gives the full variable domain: DAMVIQNPRYQVTQFGKPVTLSCSQTLNHNVMYWYQQKSSQAPKLLFHYYDKDFNNEADTPDNFQSRRPNTSFCFLDIRSPGLGDTAMYLCATSREAYRGETQYFGPGTRLLVL.

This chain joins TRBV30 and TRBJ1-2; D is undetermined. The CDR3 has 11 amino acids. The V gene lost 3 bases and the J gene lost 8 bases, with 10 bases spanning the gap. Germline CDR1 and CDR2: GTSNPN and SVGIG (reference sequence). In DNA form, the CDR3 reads TGTGCCTGGAGGCGGGCGATGGGCTACACCTTC. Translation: CAWRRAMGYTF.

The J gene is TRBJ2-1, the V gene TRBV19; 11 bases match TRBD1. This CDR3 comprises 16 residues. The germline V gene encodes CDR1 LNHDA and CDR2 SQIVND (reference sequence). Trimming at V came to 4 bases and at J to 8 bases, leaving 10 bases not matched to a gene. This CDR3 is CASSRRDRGAFYEQFF. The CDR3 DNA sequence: TGTGCCAGTAGTAGACGGGACAGGGGGGCCTTCTATGAGCAGTTCTTC.

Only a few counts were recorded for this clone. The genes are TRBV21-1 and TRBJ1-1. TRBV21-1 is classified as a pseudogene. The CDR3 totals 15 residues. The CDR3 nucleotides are TGTGCCCCGCCGAGGAAGACGAGTCGGTGCGCTGAAGCTTTCTTT. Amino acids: CAPPRKTSRCAEAFF.

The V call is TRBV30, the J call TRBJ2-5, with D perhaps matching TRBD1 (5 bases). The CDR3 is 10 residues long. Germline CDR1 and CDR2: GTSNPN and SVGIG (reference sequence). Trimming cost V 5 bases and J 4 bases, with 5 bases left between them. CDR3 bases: TGTGCCTGGGGGGCAGAGACCCAGTACTTC. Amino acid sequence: CAWGAETQYF.

Here the CDR3 DNA reads TGTGCCAGCAGCTTAGGGACTAGCGGGACAGATACGCAGTATTTT. Translation: CASSLGTSGTDTQYF. The J gene is TRBJ2-3, the V gene TRBV11-2, with 11 bases identical to TRBD2. This CDR3 comprises 15 residues. Germline V gives CDR1 SGHAT, CDR2 FQNNGV. Losses at the gene ends were 1 base for V and 3 bases for J; bases not matched to a gene: 0.

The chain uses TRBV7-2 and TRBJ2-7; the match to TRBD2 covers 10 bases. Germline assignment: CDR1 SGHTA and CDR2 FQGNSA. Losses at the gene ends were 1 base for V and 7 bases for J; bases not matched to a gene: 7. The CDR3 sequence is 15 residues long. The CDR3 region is CASSLGLAGAQEQYF. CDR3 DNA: TGTGCCAGCAGCTTAGGGCTAGCGGGAGCTCAAGAGCAGTACTTC.

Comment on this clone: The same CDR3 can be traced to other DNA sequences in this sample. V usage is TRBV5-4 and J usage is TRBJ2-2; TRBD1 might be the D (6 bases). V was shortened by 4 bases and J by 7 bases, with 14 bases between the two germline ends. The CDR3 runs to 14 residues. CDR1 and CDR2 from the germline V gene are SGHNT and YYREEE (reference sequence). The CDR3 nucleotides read TGTGCCAGCAGCGTACAGGGCTTAGACGGGGAGCTGTTTTTT. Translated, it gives CASSVQGLDGELFF.

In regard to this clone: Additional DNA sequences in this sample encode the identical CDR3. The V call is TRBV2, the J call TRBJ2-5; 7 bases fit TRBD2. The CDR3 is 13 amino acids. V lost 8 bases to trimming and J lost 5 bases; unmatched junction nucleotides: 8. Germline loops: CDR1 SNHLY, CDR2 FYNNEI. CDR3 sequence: CASLRGRSETQYF. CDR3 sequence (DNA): TGTGCCAGCCTTCGCGGGAGAAGCGAGACCCAGTACTTC.